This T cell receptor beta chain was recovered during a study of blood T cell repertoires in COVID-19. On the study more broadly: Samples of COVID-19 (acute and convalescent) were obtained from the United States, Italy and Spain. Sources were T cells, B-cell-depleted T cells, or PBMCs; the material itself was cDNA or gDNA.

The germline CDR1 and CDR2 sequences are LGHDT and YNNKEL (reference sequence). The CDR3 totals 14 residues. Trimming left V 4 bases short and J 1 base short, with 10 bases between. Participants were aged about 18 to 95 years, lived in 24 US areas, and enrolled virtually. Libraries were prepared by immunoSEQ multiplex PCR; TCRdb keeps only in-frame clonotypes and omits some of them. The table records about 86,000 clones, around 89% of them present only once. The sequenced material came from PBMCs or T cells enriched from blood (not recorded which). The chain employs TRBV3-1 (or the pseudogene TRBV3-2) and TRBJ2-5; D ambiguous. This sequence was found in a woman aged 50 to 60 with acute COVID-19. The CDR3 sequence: CASSPGGFQETQYF. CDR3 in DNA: TGTGCCAGCAGCCCTGGCGGATTCCAAGAGACCCAGTACTTC.